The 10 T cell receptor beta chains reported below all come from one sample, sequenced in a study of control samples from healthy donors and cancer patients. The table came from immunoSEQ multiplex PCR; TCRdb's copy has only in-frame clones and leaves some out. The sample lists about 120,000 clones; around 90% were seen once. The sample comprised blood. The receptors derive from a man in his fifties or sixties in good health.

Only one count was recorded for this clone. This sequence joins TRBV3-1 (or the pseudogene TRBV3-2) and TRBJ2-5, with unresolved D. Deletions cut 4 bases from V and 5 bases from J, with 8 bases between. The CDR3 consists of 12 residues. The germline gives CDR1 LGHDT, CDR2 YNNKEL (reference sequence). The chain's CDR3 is CASSPSRETQYF. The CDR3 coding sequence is TGTGCCAGCAGCCCCTCCAGGGAGACCCAGTACTTC.

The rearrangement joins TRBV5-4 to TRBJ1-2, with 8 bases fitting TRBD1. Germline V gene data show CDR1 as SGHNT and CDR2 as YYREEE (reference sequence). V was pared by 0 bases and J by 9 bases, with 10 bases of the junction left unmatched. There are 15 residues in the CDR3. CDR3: CASSLGPGGGSSYTF. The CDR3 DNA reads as TGTGCCAGCAGCTTGGGGCCAGGGGGCGGGAGCAGCTACACCTTC.

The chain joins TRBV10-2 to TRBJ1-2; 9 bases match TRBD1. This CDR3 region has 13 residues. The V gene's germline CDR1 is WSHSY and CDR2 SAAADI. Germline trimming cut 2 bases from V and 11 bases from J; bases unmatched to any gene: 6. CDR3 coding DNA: TGCGCCAGCAGTGAGCCCGGGACAGGGAGATACACCTTC. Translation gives CASSEPGTGRYTF.

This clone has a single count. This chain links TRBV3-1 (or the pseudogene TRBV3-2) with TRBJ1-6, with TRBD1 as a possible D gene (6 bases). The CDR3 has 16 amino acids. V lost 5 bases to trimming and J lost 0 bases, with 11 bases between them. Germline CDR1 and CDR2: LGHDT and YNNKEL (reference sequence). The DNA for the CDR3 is TGTGCCAGCAGCGTCAGGGGTGGCTCCTATAATTCACCCCTCCACTTT. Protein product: CASSVRGGSYNSPLHF.

The DNA of the CDR3 is TGTGCCAGCCAGGCAGGGAACAATGAGCAGTTCTTC. Protein: CASQAGNNEQFF. The rearrangement links TRBV25-1 to TRBJ2-1; possibly TRBD1 for D (5 bases). V lost 8 bases and J lost 5, with 10 bases in between. Germline V CDR1 and CDR2: MGHDK, SYGVNS. The CDR3 is 12 residues long.

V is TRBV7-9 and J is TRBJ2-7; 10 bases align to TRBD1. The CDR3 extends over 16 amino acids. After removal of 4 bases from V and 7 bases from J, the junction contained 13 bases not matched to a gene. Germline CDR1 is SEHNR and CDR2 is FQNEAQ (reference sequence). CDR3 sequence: CASSSYAGTGALEQYF. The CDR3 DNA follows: TGTGCCAGCAGCTCCTACGCCGGGACAGGGGCTTTGGAGCAGTACTTC.

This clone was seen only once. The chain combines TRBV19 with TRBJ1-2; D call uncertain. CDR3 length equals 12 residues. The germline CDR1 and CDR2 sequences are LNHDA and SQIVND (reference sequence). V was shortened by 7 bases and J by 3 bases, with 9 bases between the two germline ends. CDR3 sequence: CASNQEDYGYTF. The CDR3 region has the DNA TGTGCCAGTAATCAGGAGGACTATGGCTACACCTTC.

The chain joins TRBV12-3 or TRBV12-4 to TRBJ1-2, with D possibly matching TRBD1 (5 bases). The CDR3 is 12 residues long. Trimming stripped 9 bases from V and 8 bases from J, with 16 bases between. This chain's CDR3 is CASSGGSRGYTF. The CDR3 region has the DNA TGTGCCAGTTCGGGGGGGAGCAGGGGCTACACCTTC.

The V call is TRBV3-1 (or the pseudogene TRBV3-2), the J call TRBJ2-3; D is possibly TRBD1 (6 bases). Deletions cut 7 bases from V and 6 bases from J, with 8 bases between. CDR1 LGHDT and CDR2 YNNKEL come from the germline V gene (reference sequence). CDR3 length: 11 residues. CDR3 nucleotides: TGTGCCAGCACCCAGGGGGATACGCAGTATTTT. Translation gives CASTQGDTQYF.

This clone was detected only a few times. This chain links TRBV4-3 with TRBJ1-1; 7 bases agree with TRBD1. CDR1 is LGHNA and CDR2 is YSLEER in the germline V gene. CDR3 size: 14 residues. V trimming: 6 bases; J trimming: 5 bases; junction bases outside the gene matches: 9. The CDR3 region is CASSQQTGLTEAFF. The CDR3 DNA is TGCGCCAGCAGTCAGCAGACAGGGCTAACTGAAGCTTTCTTT.